This T cell receptor beta chain was profiled in a study of graft-versus-host responses after intestinal transplantation. Study details: Multivisceral, liver-intestinal, or isolated intestinal grafts were transplanted into recipients.

Clones were sequenced by immunoSEQ multiplex PCR, and TCRdb holds only the in-frame ones, with some missing. The sample contains more than 9,000 clones, about 93% of which appear only once. Trimming left V 5 bases short and J 3 bases short, with 11 bases between. CDR1 MNHEY and CDR2 SMNVEV come from the germline V gene (reference sequence). The CDR3 is 13 residues long. Concerning this clone: The antigen remains undetermined.

General study results and limits: Allografts from individuals with graft-donor T cell macrochimerism displayed high graft-versus-host to host-versus-graft clonal ratios. Detected in recipient marrow were GvH clones, some of which were first observed in ileum or blood.

The sequencing used PBMCs, collected around 110 days after intestinal transplant. The V call is TRBV27, the J call TRBJ2-7, with D maybe TRBD1 (5 bases). This sequence was found in a human patient who received an intestinal transplant, so some T cells may come from the graft donor. The CDR3, as DNA: TGTGCCAGCAGTATCGCAGGGTTCTACGAGCAGTACTTC. Translation: CASSIAGFYEQYF.